The entry below gives a single T cell receptor beta chain sequence along with its context. It has no known antigen specificity. Base qualities are missing; no much larger clone stands one base away. The sample is drawn from a study of PD-1 blockade in classical Hodgkin lymphoma (TCRdb year 2020). With respect to the entire study: Nivolumab dosing was 3 mg/kg intravenously every 2 weeks, continuing until either disease progression or unacceptable toxicity. The study used CyTOF and TCR beta sequencing to define a peripheral blood immune signature of response to PD-1 blockade in classical Hodgkin lymphoma. Broad study findings and their caveats: Patients starting nivolumab less than 1 year after ASCT had lower diversity and were excluded from later analyses to avoid confounding by immune reconstitution. CD4+ but not CD8+ TCR diversity rose significantly by C4D1 (p=0.0027 vs p=0.16), most apparent in complete responders (p=0.02). Baseline TCR diversity was reported to be lower in newly diagnosed patients than in healthy donors, and even lower in relapsed/refractory patients. Trial patients achieving complete response had baseline diversity similar to newly diagnosed patients, whereas partial responders and progressors had significantly lower diversity. The study was restricted to a single clinical trial cohort, and the causes of repertoire differences, possibly disease activity or prior therapy, were left undefined.

CDR1 MNHNS and CDR2 SASEGT were looked up in the germline V gene. V and J are truncated by 7 bases and 6 bases respectively, leaving an intervening sequence of 10 bases. Spanning cysteine to phenylalanine, the CDR3 consists of 12 amino acids. The read is trimmed to its CDR3 DNA, 36 bases read in frame from base 1. Per the publication, the time point label means: cycle 4 day 1 (C4D1), after 5 to 7 weeks of nivolumab. Every trial patient had relapsed following autologous stem cell transplantation, and prior brentuximab vedotin exposure was what differed among cohorts A, B and C. The trial cohort was composed of approximately 60 patients with relapsed/refractory classical Hodgkin lymphoma, for whom complete response, partial response or progressive disease was recorded as best overall response. Trial patients were treated with single-agent nivolumab in the multi-cohort phase II CheckMate 205 trial. An independent review committee assessed best overall response by applying the 2007 International Working Group response criteria. Trial PBMCs were collected immediately before nivolumab initiation (C1D1) and during therapy at cycle 2 day 1 and cycle 4 day 1. Peripheral blood was collected in 8 mL Vacutainer Cell Preparation Tubes, from which PBMCs were isolated by centrifugation and then cryopreserved.

The Qiagen DNeasy kit was used to extract genomic DNA both from unsorted PBMCs and from the negatively selected CD4+ and CD8+ fractions. Using primers that anneal to V and J segments, immunoSEQ multiplex PCR amplified the TCR beta CDR3 regions. Amplification bias was minimized using a synthetic immune receptor repertoire, and residual bias was removed computationally after sequencing. Per the source publication's procedure: Repertoire diversity was quantified as the Shannon entropy index using custom Python scripts. The unsorted, CD4+ and CD8+ repertoires were each analyzed separately, with the exception of combined analyses, where CD4+ and CD8+ sequences were merged in silico. Clonal expansion was defined as a frequency increase of at least 2-fold after treatment compared with C1D1, and clones undetected at baseline were assigned a pseudocount of 0.5. Clones with 0 or 1 copy at C1D1 were classified as singleton clones, and clones with 2 or more copies were classified as non-singleton clones. Clones expanded in unsorted samples were labelled as CD4+, CD8+ or unknown by matching protein sequences in sorted samples from the same patient. Wilcoxon tests were applied to paired samples to test diversity changes from C1D1 to C4D1. Held by TCRdb, this immuneACCESS table contains in-frame sequences only and omits some clones. Under half of the omission traces to an unresolved V gene where checked; the cause of the rest is unknown. V, J and clone size were drawn from that table, and D and trimming were deduced from the DNA. For this sample there are roughly 100,000 clones; around 90% appear just once. The ten most abundant clones make up over 15% of the sample.

The rearranged segments are TRBV6-1 and TRBJ1-5, with the D gene too uncertain to name. This sequence originates from a human donor with classical Hodgkin lymphoma. The sequencing used peripheral blood mononuclear cells (PBMCs), collected before the fourth cycle of nivolumab. The sequenced DNA: TGTGCCAGCACCACAGTGAGTCAGCCCCAGCATTTT. It translates to CASTTVSQPQHF.